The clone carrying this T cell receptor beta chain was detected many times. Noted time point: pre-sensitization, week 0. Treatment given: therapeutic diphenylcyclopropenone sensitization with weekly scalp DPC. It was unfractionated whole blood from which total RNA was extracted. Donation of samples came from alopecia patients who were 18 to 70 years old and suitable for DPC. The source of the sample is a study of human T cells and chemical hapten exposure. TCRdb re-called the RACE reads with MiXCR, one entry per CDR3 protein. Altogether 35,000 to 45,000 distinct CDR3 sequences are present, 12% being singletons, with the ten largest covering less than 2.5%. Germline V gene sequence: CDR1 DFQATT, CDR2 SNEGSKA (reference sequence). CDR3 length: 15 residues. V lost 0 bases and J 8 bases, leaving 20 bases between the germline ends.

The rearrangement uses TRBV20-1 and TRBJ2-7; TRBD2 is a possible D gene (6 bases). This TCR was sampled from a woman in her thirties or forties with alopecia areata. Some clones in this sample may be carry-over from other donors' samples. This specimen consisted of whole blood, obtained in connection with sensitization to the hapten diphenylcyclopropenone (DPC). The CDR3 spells CSARDEETGTLKQYF. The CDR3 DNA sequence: TGCAGTGCTAGAGATGAGGAGACGGGGACTTTGAAGCAGTACTTC.